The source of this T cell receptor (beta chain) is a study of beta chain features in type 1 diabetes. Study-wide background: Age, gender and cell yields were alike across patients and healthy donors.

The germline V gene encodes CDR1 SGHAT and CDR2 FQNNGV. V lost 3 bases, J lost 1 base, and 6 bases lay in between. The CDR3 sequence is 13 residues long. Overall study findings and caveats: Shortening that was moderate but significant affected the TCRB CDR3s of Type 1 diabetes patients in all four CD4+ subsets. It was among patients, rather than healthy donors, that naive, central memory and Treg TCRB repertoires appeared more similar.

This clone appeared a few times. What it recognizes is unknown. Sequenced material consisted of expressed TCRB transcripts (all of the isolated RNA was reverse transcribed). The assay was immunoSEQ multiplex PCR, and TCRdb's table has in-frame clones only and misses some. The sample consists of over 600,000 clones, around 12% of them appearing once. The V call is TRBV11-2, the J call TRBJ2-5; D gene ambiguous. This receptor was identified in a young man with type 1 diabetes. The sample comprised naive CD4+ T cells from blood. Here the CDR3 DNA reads TGTGCCAGCAGCTTCAATGTCCAAGAGACCCAGTACTTC. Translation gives CASSFNVQETQYF.